This T cell receptor beta chain was found in a study of T cells in Graves' hyperthyroidism and ophthalmopathy. Study information: Before treatment of any kind, peripheral blood was taken at initial diagnosis.

The CDR3 regions of TCR beta were amplified from RNA transcripts. First-round RT-PCR targeting the TCR CDR3 was performed with the HTBI primer set. From the multiplex PCR reads, TCRdb called clonotypes with MiXCR, one entry per CDR3 protein. The sample consists of 500,000 to 600,000 distinct CDR3 sequences, about 20% of them appearing once. Under 12 ml fresh peripheral blood yielded the PBMCs. CDR1 and CDR2 (germline): WNHNN, SYGVQD (reference sequence). This CDR3 has 15 residues. V dropped 3 bases and J dropped 5 bases, with 16 bases sitting between them. This TCR came from a man in his forties with Graves' ophthalmopathy. The chain couples TRBV10-1 to TRBJ2-5, with D perhaps TRBD1 (6 bases). Sequenced material: blood. The CDR3 DNA is TGCGCCAGCAGTGAAGGGTCAGGGGCAGGGGAGACCCAGTACTTC. Its translation: CASSEGSGAGETQYF.